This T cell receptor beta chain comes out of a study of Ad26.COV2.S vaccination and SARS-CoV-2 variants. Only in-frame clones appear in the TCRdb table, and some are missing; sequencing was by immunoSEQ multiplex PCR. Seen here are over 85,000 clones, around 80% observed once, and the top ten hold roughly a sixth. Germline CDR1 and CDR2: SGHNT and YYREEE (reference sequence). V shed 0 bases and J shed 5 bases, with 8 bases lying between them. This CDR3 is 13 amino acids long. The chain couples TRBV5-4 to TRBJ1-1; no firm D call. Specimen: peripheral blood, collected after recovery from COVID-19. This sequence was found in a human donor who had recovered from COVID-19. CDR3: CASSLGRDTEAFF. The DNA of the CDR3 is TGTGCCAGCAGCTTGGGAAGGGATACTGAAGCTTTCTTT.